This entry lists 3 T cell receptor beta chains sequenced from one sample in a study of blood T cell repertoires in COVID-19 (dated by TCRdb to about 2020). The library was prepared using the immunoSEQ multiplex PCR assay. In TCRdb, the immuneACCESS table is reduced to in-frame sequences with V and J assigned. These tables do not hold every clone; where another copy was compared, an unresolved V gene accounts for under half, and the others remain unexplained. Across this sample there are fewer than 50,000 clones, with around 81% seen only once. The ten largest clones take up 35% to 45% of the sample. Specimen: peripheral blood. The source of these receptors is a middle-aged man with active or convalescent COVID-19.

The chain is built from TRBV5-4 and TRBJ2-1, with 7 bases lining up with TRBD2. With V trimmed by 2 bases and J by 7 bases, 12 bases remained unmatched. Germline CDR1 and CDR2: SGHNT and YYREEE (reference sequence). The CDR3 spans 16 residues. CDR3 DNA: TGTGCCAGCAGCTTCTCCAGCGGGGTGGGCCCTAATGAGCAGTTCTTC. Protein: CASSFSSGVGPNEQFF.

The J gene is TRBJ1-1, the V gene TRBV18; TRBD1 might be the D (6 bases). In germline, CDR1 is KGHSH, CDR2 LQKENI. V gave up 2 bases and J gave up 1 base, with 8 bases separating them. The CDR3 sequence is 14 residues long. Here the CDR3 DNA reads TGTGCCAGCTCACCAGGACAGACGAACACTGAAGCTTTCTTT. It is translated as CASSPGQTNTEAFF. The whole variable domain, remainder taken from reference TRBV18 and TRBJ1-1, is NAGVMQNPRHLVRRRGQEARLRCSPMKGHSHVYWYRQLPEEGLKFMVYLQKENIIDESGMPKERFSAEFPKEGPSILRIQQVVRGDSAAYFCASSPGQTNTEAFFGQGTRLTVV.

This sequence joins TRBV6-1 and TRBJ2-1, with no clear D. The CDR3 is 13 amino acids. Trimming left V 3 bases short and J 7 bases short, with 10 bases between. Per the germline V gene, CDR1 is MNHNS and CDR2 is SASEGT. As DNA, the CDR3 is TGTGCCAGCAGTGATGTAATTTTTAATGAGCAGTTCTTC. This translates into CASSDVIFNEQFF.